The rows below give T cell receptor beta chains drawn from one sample of a study of Ad26.COV2.S vaccination and SARS-CoV-2 variants. Profiled with immunoSEQ multiplex PCR; TCRdb holds only in-frame clones, not every one. The sample yields over 400,000 clones, 85% to 90% seen once. The starting material was peripheral blood, obtained in a trial of Ad26.COV2.S vaccine versus placebo. The source of these receptors is a person between 18 and 65 years old who received the Ad26.COV2.S COVID-19 vaccine or a placebo. CDR3s include the opening cysteine and the closing phenylalanine or tryptophan.

CDR3aa: CASISQGNTGELFF
v_gene: TRBV28
j_gene: TRBJ2-2

CDR3aa: CASSSAKQGTYGYTF
v_gene: TRBV27
j_gene: TRBJ1-2

CDR3aa: CASSRTGVGPGELFF
v_gene: TRBV13
j_gene: TRBJ2-2

CDR3aa: CSVAEVGDSAQPQHF
v_gene: TRBV29-1
j_gene: TRBJ1-5

CDR3aa: CASSFTSGGVGTGELFF
v_gene: TRBV5-6
j_gene: TRBJ2-2

CDR3aa: CSVVAGRSYGYTF
v_gene: TRBV29-1
j_gene: TRBJ1-2

CDR3aa: CASSSTGTAWTQYF
v_gene: TRBV7-6
j_gene: TRBJ2-5

CDR3aa: CASSLWGGYEQYF
v_gene: TRBV5-1
j_gene: TRBJ2-7

CDR3aa: CASSQDGLAEYNEQFF
v_gene: TRBV4-2
j_gene: TRBJ2-1

CDR3aa: CASRVRDGYNQPQHF
v_gene: TRBV2
j_gene: TRBJ1-5

CDR3aa: CASSYFDWADTDTQYF
v_gene: TRBV6-2/TRBV6-3
j_gene: TRBJ2-3

CDR3aa: CASSLSGSVGNTEAFF
v_gene: TRBV7-2
j_gene: TRBJ1-1

CDR3aa: CASSPPGTSGETQYF
v_gene: TRBV5-4
j_gene: TRBJ2-5

CDR3aa: CASSLLPDSTEAFF
v_gene: TRBV5-1
j_gene: TRBJ1-1

CDR3aa: CASSYSPGLADAYNEQFF
v_gene: TRBV11-2
j_gene: TRBJ2-1

CDR3aa: CASGGRPNTGELFF
v_gene: TRBV5-1
j_gene: TRBJ2-2

CDR3aa: CASASLSWSEAFF
v_gene: TRBV5-8
j_gene: TRBJ1-1

CDR3aa: CASTQLAGATDTQYF
v_gene: TRBV27
j_gene: TRBJ2-3

CDR3aa: CASSPALPDTQYF
v_gene: TRBV5-4
j_gene: TRBJ2-3

CDR3aa: CASSLALGGTEAFF
v_gene: TRBV5-1
j_gene: TRBJ1-1

CDR3aa: CASSGTRGPASYGYTF
v_gene: TRBV2
j_gene: TRBJ1-2

CDR3aa: CASSLKDAQETQYF
v_gene: TRBV4-2
j_gene: TRBJ2-5

CDR3aa: CASSPEVRRNEQFF
v_gene: TRBV7-9
j_gene: TRBJ2-1

CDR3aa: CASSQLGYEQYF
v_gene: TRBV4-1
j_gene: TRBJ2-7

CDR3aa: CASSPVGGSNNEQFF
v_gene: TRBV5-1
j_gene: TRBJ2-1

CDR3aa: CASSPGHTSTDTQYF
v_gene: TRBV11-3
j_gene: TRBJ2-3

CDR3aa: CASSQDPDSYNQPQHF
v_gene: TRBV4-1
j_gene: TRBJ1-5

CDR3aa: CASSYSPGNQPQHF
v_gene: TRBV6-6
j_gene: TRBJ1-5

CDR3aa: CASSLGRTAYEQYF
v_gene: TRBV5-6
j_gene: TRBJ2-7

CDR3aa: CAISHSLAASLFNEKLFF
v_gene: TRBV10-3
j_gene: TRBJ1-4

CDR3aa: CASSPLLASLVQYF
v_gene: TRBV6-5
j_gene: TRBJ2-5

CDR3aa: CASSWTSRYRYTF
v_gene: TRBV6-2/TRBV6-3
j_gene: TRBJ1-2

CDR3aa: CASSPPGTGRASDTQYF
v_gene: TRBV18
j_gene: TRBJ2-3

CDR3aa: CASSQDPAIRDSPYEQYF
v_gene: TRBV4-3
j_gene: TRBJ2-7

CDR3aa: CASSKHEKLFF
v_gene: TRBV19
j_gene: TRBJ1-4

CDR3aa: CASSQDLGQFREQYF
v_gene: TRBV3-1/TRBV3-2
j_gene: TRBJ2-7

CDR3aa: CASSPQGPSTDTQYF
v_gene: TRBV18
j_gene: TRBJ2-3

CDR3aa: CASSGVGTVDQPQHF
v_gene: TRBV2
j_gene: TRBJ1-5

CDR3aa: CASSLRGDEKLFF
v_gene: TRBV5-4
j_gene: TRBJ1-4

CDR3aa: CASSSTGETQYF
v_gene: TRBV2
j_gene: TRBJ2-5

CDR3aa: CASSLGGGTTSYEQYF
v_gene: TRBV7-9
j_gene: TRBJ2-7

CDR3aa: CASSLIGGNYGYTF
v_gene: TRBV5-1
j_gene: TRBJ1-2

CDR3aa: CASSVGISSNTIYF
v_gene: TRBV9
j_gene: TRBJ1-3

CDR3aa: CAISERTVPWWGYTF
v_gene: TRBV10-3
j_gene: TRBJ1-2

CDR3aa: CASSLDSQTNIQYF
v_gene: TRBV4-3
j_gene: TRBJ2-4

CDR3aa: CASSSRGTGGEKLFF
v_gene: TRBV9
j_gene: TRBJ1-4

CDR3aa: CASSLTGATTGELFF
v_gene: TRBV7-2
j_gene: TRBJ2-2

CDR3aa: CASTRSGGNQETQYF
v_gene: TRBV2
j_gene: TRBJ2-5